One and the same sample provided the 27 T cell receptor beta chains below, sequenced in a study of cytomegalovirus exposure and HLA in healthy donors. Researchers ran the PCR with 60 Vbeta and 13 Jbeta primers. Profiling relied on immunoSEQ multiplex PCR, and the TCRdb table lists in-frame clones only, not all of them. The sample lists roughly 130,000 clones, 84% occurring once. The source material was PBMCs. The receptors derive from a woman younger than 35 in good health and CMV-seropositive.

This chain uses TRBV5-1 with TRBJ2-1; 9 bases match TRBD2. The CDR3 runs to 16 residues. Germline values: CDR1 SGHRS, CDR2 YFSETQ. After removal of 4 bases from V and 7 bases from J, the junction contained 12 bases not matched to a gene. As DNA, the CDR3 is TGCGCCAGCAGCCCACCGAGGAGCGGGGGGTTAAATGAGCAGTTCTTC. Encoded protein: CASSPPRSGGLNEQFF.

The V and J genes are TRBV7-4 and TRBJ1-2; 11 bases are a match to TRBD1. V was pared by 5 bases and J by 4 bases, with 15 bases of the junction left unmatched. The CDR3 runs to 18 residues. The germline V gene has CDR1 SGHVT and CDR2 SQSDAQ. CDR3 bases: TGTGCCAGCAGCCACACCGGACAGGGGGCTGATAGGCTCTATGGCTACACCTTC. Translation gives CASSHTGQGADRLYGYTF.

The chain carries TRBV2 and TRBJ1-1; D ambiguous. This CDR3 comprises 14 residues. Trimming removed 3 bases at V and 1 base at J, with 9 bases between. CDR1 SNHLY and CDR2 FYNNEI come from the germline V gene. CDR3: CASSERRTNTEAFF. In DNA form, the CDR3 reads TGTGCCAGCAGTGAGAGGAGGACGAACACTGAAGCTTTCTTT.

This clone showed up just once. The V and J genes are TRBV11-2 and TRBJ1-3, with D possibly TRBD1 on 5 matching bases. This CDR3 comprises 16 residues. In germline, CDR1 is SGHAT, CDR2 FQNNGV. V lost 5 bases and J lost 0, with 14 bases in between. In DNA, the CDR3 is TGTGCCAGCAGCACCAGACGGACAAACTCTGGAAACACCATATATTTT. Its translation is CASSTRRTNSGNTIYF. The whole variable domain, filled in from reference TRBV11-2 and TRBJ1-3, reads EAGVAQSPRYKIIEKRQSVAFWCNPISGHATLYWYQQILGQGPKLLIQFQNNGVVDDSQLPKDRFSAERLKGVDSTLKIQPAKLEDSAVYLCASSTRRTNSGNTIYFGEGSWLTVV.

This sequence joins TRBV5-3 and TRBJ1-1, with D unresolved. TRBV5-3 has ORF status, its function being uncertain. Trimming shortened V by 2 bases and J by 10 bases, and 9 bases separated the two germline ends. This CDR3 has 11 residues. This chain's CDR3 is CARSFRRGAFF. CDR3 nucleotides: TGTGCCAGAAGCTTTAGACGGGGAGCTTTCTTT.

This clone is a singleton in its sample. This chain links TRBV2 with TRBJ1-6, with D possibly matching TRBD1 (5 bases). V was trimmed by 8 bases and J by 7 bases, leaving 15 bases between them. Germline CDR1 reads SNHLY; CDR2 reads FYNNEI. This CDR3 region has 14 residues. CDR3 sequence (DNA): TGTGCCAGCCAGGGAGGATGGGGAAATTCACCCCTCCACTTT. This gives the protein CASQGGWGNSPLHF.

V and J are TRBV2 and TRBJ2-2; TRBD1 aligns across 8 bases. The V gene end was trimmed by 8 bases and the J gene end by 5 bases; junction bases not matched to a gene: 7. Germline V gives CDR1 SNHLY, CDR2 FYNNEI. The length of the CDR3 is 14 residues. DNA for the CDR3: TGTGCCAGCCTAGGGACAGGAGGGACCGGGGAGCTGTTTTTT. Protein sequence: CASLGTGGTGELFF. Variable domain in full (rest from reference TRBV2 and TRBJ2-2): EPEVTQTPSHQVTQMGQEVILRCVPISNHLYFYWYRQILGQKVEFLVSFYNNEISEKSEIFDDQFSVERPDGSNFTLKIRSTKLEDSAMYFCASLGTGGTGELFFGEGSRLTVL.

The rearrangement uses TRBV19 and TRBJ1-5; D remains ambiguous. The germline V gene encodes CDR1 LNHDA and CDR2 SQIVND (reference sequence). Trimming removed 2 bases at V and 4 bases at J, with 12 bases between. The CDR3 totals 15 residues. CDR3 protein: CASSIYGKSNQPQHF. The DNA for the CDR3 is TGTGCCAGTAGTATATACGGGAAGTCAAATCAGCCCCAGCATTTT. Filled out from reference TRBV19 and TRBJ1-5, the complete variable domain reads DGGITQSPKYLFRKEGQNVTLSCEQNLNHDAMYWYRQDPGQGLRLIYYSQIVNDFQKGDIAEGYSVSREKKESFPLTVTSAQKNPTAFYLCASSIYGKSNQPQHFGDGTRLSIL.

On this clone itself: Germline and junction disagree at one end, which may indicate a read error. This sequence joins TRBV10-3 and TRBJ1-1; TRBD1 might be the D (5 bases). The CDR3 is 14 amino acids. CDR1 is ENHRY, CDR2 SYGVKD, per germline. This CDR3 is CATSAQVGNTEAFF. CDR3 DNA: TGTGCCACCAGTGCACAGGTGGGGAACACTGAAGCTTTCTTT.

The chain employs TRBV11-3 and TRBJ2-2; D is uncertain. V dropped 0 bases and J dropped 6 bases, with 8 bases sitting between them. This CDR3 contains 14 residues. CDR1 and CDR2 from the germline V gene are SGHNT and YENEEA. The CDR3 loop is CASSLDPVAGELFF. The CDR3 region has the DNA TGTGCCAGCAGCTTAGATCCGGTGGCCGGGGAGCTGTTTTTT.

The rearrangement uses TRBV15 and TRBJ2-7, with TRBD1 matching over 9 bases. The CDR3 is made up of 13 amino acids. Germline V gives CDR1 LNHNV, CDR2 YYDKDF (reference sequence). Trimming at V came to 3 bases and at J to 7 bases, leaving 4 bases not matched to a gene. CDR3 DNA: TGTGCCACCAGCAGCGGGACAGGGTGTGAGCAGTACTTC. Encoded protein: CATSSGTGCEQYF.

Concerning this clone: A much bigger clone sits one base away, suggesting this may be a read error. J is TRBJ2-7 and V is TRBV7-9; 7 positions agree with TRBD2. V shed 5 bases, J shed 1 base, and the junction held 2 bases outside the gene matches. Germline V gene lookup returns CDR1 SEHNR and CDR2 FQNEAQ (reference sequence). This CDR3 has 13 residues. CDR3 in amino acids: CASSPGGSYEQYF. In DNA form, the CDR3 reads TGTGCCAGCAGCCCCGGGGGGTCCTACGAGCAGTACTTC.

The V call is TRBV7-8, the J call TRBJ2-1; possibly TRBD2 for D (5 bases). This CDR3 contains 13 residues. V lost 4 bases and J 8 bases, leaving 12 bases between the germline ends. CDR1 and CDR2 (germline): SGHVS, FQNEAQ. The CDR3 loop reads CASSSARADEQFF. The CDR3 DNA sequence: TGTGCCAGCAGCTCCGCGAGGGCGGATGAGCAGTTCTTC. Full variable domain (remainder filled in from reference TRBV7-8 and TRBJ2-1): GAGVSQSPRYKVAKRGQDVALRCDPISGHVSLFWYQQALGQGPEFLTYFQNEAQLDKSGLPSDRFFAERPEGSVSTLKIQRTQQEDSAVYLCASSSARADEQFFGPGTRLTVL.

The gene calls are TRBV4-1 and TRBJ2-7, with D possibly TRBD2 on 5 matching bases. V lost 1 base and J lost 0, with 10 bases in between. From germline, CDR1 is MGHRA and CDR2 YSYEKL. The CDR3 has 15 amino acids. The CDR3 sequence: CASSQGAAHSYEQYF. The CDR3 DNA is TGCGCCAGCAGCCAAGGAGCGGCTCACTCCTACGAGCAGTACTTC.

The J gene is TRBJ1-6, the V gene TRBV4-2; perhaps TRBD1 as D (6 bases). Germline V gene data show CDR1 as LGHNA and CDR2 as YNFKEQ. CDR3 size: 17 residues. V was pared by 1 base and J by 3 bases, with 13 bases between. CDR3 DNA: TGTGCCAGCAGCCAAGTCTCAGGGGAATACTATAATTCACCCCTCCACTTT. Translated, it gives CASSQVSGEYYNSPLHF.

The J gene is TRBJ1-1, the V gene TRBV11-1; maybe TRBD1 (6 bases). The CDR3 has 13 residues. The germline V gene encodes CDR1 SGHAT and CDR2 FQDESV (reference sequence). V was shortened by 5 bases and J by 7 bases, with 14 bases between the two germline ends. The CDR3 DNA sequence: TGTGCCAGCAGCCCCTGGGACATGAATGAAGCTTTCTTT. It yields the protein CASSPWDMNEAFF.

This clone was seen more than once but under ten times. The genes are TRBV10-2 and TRBJ2-1; 9 bases match TRBD2. The CDR3 is made up of 14 amino acids. The germline V gene has CDR1 WSHSY and CDR2 SAAADI. V was clipped by 5 bases and J by 9 bases; unmatched bases: 8. The DNA for the CDR3 is TGCGCCAGCAGTCTCGCGGGGGGGCGGGGTGAGCAGTTCTTC. This codes for CASSLAGGRGEQFF.

V gene TRBV20-1 combines with J gene TRBJ2-3; no clear D. Germline V gene sequence: CDR1 DFQATT, CDR2 SNEGSKA (reference sequence). This CDR3 comprises 10 residues. The CDR3 DNA is TGCAGCGTCGGGACAGATACGCAGTATTTT. Encoded protein: CSVGTDTQYF.

The rearrangement links TRBV6-5 to TRBJ2-1; D is possibly TRBD1 (5 bases). CDR3 length: 12 residues. The germline V gene has CDR1 MNHEY and CDR2 SVGAGI. V was clipped by 6 bases and J by 8 bases, with 11 bases between them. The chain's CDR3 is CASSSGWDEQFF. The CDR3 region has the DNA TGTGCCAGCAGCTCAGGGTGGGATGAGCAGTTCTTC.

The rearrangement links TRBV6-1 to TRBJ2-3, with D possibly being TRBD2 (6 bases). The CDR3 sequence is 15 residues long. Per germline, CDR1 MNHNS and CDR2 SASEGT. The V end was cut by 5 bases, the J end by 2 bases, with 14 bases between. CDR3 amino acids: CASSSLAAITDTQYF. The CDR3 bases are TGTGCCAGCAGTTCCTTAGCGGCGATCACAGATACGCAGTATTTT.

The chain uses TRBV6-5 and TRBJ2-1; 7 bases are a match to TRBD2. Trimming took 5 bases from V and 8 from J; bases not matched to a gene: 3. The CDR3 is 12 amino acids. Germline V gene sequence: CDR1 MNHEY, CDR2 SVGAGI. The CDR3 region has the DNA TGTGCCAGCAGTCCGAGCGGGGATGAGCAGTTCTTC. Amino acids: CASSPSGDEQFF.

The chain links TRBV19 to TRBJ2-1; D is undetermined. CDR1 and CDR2 (germline): LNHDA, SQIVND (reference sequence). Trimming stripped 5 bases from V and 5 bases from J, with 10 bases between. The CDR3 is 13 amino acids. The CDR3 protein is CASSLSVNNEQFF. In DNA form, the CDR3 reads TGTGCCAGTAGTCTGTCAGTCAACAATGAGCAGTTCTTC. Together with reference TRBV19 and TRBJ2-1, the CDR3 gives the full variable domain: DGGITQSPKYLFRKEGQNVTLSCEQNLNHDAMYWYRQDPGQGLRLIYYSQIVNDFQKGDIAEGYSVSREKKESFPLTVTSAQKNPTAFYLCASSLSVNNEQFFGPGTRLTVL.

This clone occurred once. The chain combines TRBV18 with TRBJ2-7; TRBD2 matches at 7 bases. Trimming took 4 bases from V and 9 from J; bases not matched to a gene: 27. Germline assignment: CDR1 KGHSH and CDR2 LQKENI. There are 19 residues in the CDR3. The CDR3 DNA reads TGTGCCAGCTCACTAAACCGACCGGGGCTAGCGGATAGATTATCCTGGCAGTACTTC. Protein sequence: CASSLNRPGLADRLSWQYF.

The chain couples TRBV4-1 to TRBJ1-2; no firm D call. This CDR3 is built from 14 residues. The germline V and J ends were trimmed by 3 bases and 8 bases, with 16 bases remaining between them. Germline assignment: CDR1 MGHRA and CDR2 YSYEKL. The CDR3 loop reads CASSHPSGSGGYTF. In nucleotides, the CDR3 is TGCGCCAGCAGCCACCCCTCAGGTTCGGGAGGCTACACCTTC.

This clone was recorded a few times. The chain joins TRBV7-9 to TRBJ2-5; unclear D gene. Germline CDR1 reads SEHNR; CDR2 reads FQNEAQ (reference sequence). Deletions cut 5 bases from V and 1 base from J, with 11 bases between. The CDR3 consists of 14 residues. The DNA of the CDR3 is TGTGCCAGCAGCCCACACAATTCCCAAGAGACCCAGTACTTC. Its protein is CASSPHNSQETQYF.

This clone has more than one count but fewer than ten. The chain links TRBV6-4 to TRBJ2-5; the match to TRBD2 covers 7 bases. V was pared by 2 bases and J by 7 bases, with 7 bases of the junction left unmatched. Germline values: CDR1 MRHNA, CDR2 SNTAGT. This CDR3 comprises 14 residues. The CDR3 here is CASSDMAWEGTQYF. CDR3 in DNA: TGTGCCAGCAGTGACATGGCCTGGGAGGGGACCCAGTACTTC.

This clone was picked up one time. J is TRBJ1-2 and V is TRBV5-6; tentative D call: TRBD1 (6 bases). The germline V gene encodes CDR1 SGHDT and CDR2 YYEEEE. V dropped 4 bases and J dropped 5 bases, with 12 bases sitting between them. The CDR3 is made up of 13 amino acids. Here the CDR3 DNA reads TGTGCCAGCAGCCCACAGGGCGGGTATGGCTACACCTTC. Amino acid sequence: CASSPQGGYGYTF.